Included here is one T cell receptor (beta chain) sequence, with context. Its antigen is not identified. These data are taken from a study of identifying expanded T cells in peripheral blood. No infections or other immune events were documented during collection. Only in-frame clones appear in the TCRdb table, and some are missing; sequencing was by immunoSEQ multiplex PCR. The profile shows 70,000 to 100,000 clones, around 89% of them singletons. Study-level findings and limits: Over two and four weeks, about 16.4 and 19 clones changed, versus approximately 1.2 between replicates. Across healthy donors, higher total template counts meant significantly greater roughly two-week count variance.

The CDR3 is made up of 13 amino acids. The V gene lost 6 bases and the J gene lost 4 bases, with 12 bases spanning the gap. In germline, CDR1 is LNHDA, CDR2 SQIVND (reference sequence). The chain carries TRBV19 and TRBJ2-5, with D hard to call. The TCR was taken from a person between 18 and 70 years old in good health. Sequencing was performed on blood. In DNA, the CDR3 is TGTGCCAGTAGAAGTCTGGGCCTAGAGACCCAGTACTTC. It codes for CASRSLGLETQYF.